This TCR beta chain was captured in a study of shared clonotypes between healthy human individuals. General study findings and limits: Across subsets, estimated richness was generally greater for naive than for memory populations.

CD45RO negativity and positive selection for CCR7 defined naive CD8 cells, a population that excluded terminally differentiated effector memory CD45RA+ cells. Each donor was a Caucasian adult residing in Nashville, Tennessee. Data came from immunoSEQ multiplex PCR; TCRdb stores just in-frame clones and leaves some out. This sample carries roughly 1,800,000 clones, roughly 95% of them seen once, and the ten largest clones take approximately 1%. Regarding this clone: Its specificity is not known. Other DNA variants within this sample encode the same CDR3.

This CDR3 contains 13 residues. CDR1 and CDR2 from the germline V gene are MNHEY and SVGAGI. V was trimmed by 5 bases and J by 3 bases, leaving 8 bases between them. This chain uses TRBV6-5 with TRBJ2-1, with D perhaps TRBD2 (5 bases). The sample taken for sequencing was naive CD8+ T cells sorted from blood. The source of this sequence is a young man in good health. The CDR3 sequence is CASSSGYYNEQFF. The CDR3 DNA is TGTGCCAGCAGTAGCGGCTACTACAATGAGCAGTTCTTC.